This T cell receptor beta chain originates from a study of beta chain features in type 1 diabetes. Purity (above 95%) was reached by all sorted populations. Study results and limitations: A closer apparent resemblance between naive, central memory and Treg TCRB repertoires was seen in patients than in healthy donors. All four CD4+ subsets from Type 1 diabetes patients carried moderately but significantly shorter TCRB CDR3s.

Turning to this clone: Its antigen remains unidentified.

cDNA synthesis used the whole RNA isolate, giving expressed TCRB sequences. Data came from immunoSEQ multiplex PCR; TCRdb stores just in-frame clones and leaves some out. The data hold 300,000 to 350,000 clones, with roughly 8% observed a single time. The sequencing sample was made of central memory CD4+ T cells from blood. The TCR sequence derives from a woman younger than 35 in good health.

The CDR3 loop is CASSLRGPRETQYF. The CDR3 DNA follows: TGTGCCAGCAGCTTAAGGGGACCCCGAGAGACCCAGTACTTC. The gene calls are TRBV7-9 and TRBJ2-5; either TRBD1 or TRBD2 may fit D (5 bases each). The CDR3 spans 14 residues. The germline CDR1 and CDR2 sequences are SEHNR and FQNEAQ (reference sequence). V lost 2 bases and J lost 4, with 11 bases in between.